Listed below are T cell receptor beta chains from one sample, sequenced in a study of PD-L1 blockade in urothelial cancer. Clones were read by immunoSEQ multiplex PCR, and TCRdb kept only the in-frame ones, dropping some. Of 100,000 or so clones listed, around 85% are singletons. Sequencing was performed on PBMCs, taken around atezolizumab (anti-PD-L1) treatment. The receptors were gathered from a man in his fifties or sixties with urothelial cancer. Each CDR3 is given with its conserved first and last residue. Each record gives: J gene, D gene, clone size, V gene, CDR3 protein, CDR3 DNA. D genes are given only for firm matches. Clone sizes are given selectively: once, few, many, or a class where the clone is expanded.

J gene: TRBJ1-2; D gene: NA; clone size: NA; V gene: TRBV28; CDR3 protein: CASRLQGIYGYTF; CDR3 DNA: TGTGCCAGCAGACTACAGGGAATCTATGGCTACACCTTC
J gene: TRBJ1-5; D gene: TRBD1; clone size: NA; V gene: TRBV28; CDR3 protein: CASRRQGVSNQPQHF; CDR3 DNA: TGTGCCAGCAGGCGACAGGGCGTCAGCAATCAGCCCCAGCATTTT
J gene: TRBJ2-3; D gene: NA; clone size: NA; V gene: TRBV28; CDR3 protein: CASSPQGRRGGDTQYF; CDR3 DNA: TGTGCCAGCAGCCCCCAGGGGCGAAGGGGGGGAGATACGCAGTATTTT
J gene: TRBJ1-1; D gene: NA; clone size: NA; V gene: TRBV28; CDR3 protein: CASSFRRLREAFF; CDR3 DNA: TGTGCCAGCAGTTTCAGGCGCCTCAGGGAAGCTTTCTTT
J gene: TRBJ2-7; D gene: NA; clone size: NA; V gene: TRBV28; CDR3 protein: CGRGYEQYF; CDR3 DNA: TGTGGGCGTGGTTACGAGCAGTACTTC
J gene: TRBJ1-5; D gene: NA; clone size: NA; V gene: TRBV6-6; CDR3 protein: CASSLGAHSNQPQHF; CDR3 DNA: TGTGCCAGCAGTTTGGGGGCCCATAGCAATCAGCCCCAGCATTTT
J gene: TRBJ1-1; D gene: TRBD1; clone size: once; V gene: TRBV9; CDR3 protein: CASSVTGVNTEAFF; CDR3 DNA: TGTGCCAGCAGCGTGACAGGGGTAAACACTGAAGCTTTCTTT
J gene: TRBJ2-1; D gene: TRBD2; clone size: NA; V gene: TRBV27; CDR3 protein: CASGILAGDFYNEQFF; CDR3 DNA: TGTGCCAGCGGGATACTAGCGGGAGACTTCTACAATGAGCAGTTCTTC
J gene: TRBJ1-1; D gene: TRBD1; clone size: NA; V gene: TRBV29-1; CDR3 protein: CSLMTGGTTEAFF; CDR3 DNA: TGCAGCCTGATGACAGGGGGTACTACTGAAGCTTTCTTT
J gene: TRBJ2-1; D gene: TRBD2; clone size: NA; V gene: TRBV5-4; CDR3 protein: CASSGLAGGYNEQFF; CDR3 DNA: TGTGCCAGCAGCGGGTTAGCGGGAGGCTACAATGAGCAGTTCTTC
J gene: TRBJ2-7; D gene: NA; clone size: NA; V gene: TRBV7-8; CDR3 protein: CASSLGVGPAEQYF; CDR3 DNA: TGTGCCAGCAGCTTAGGAGTGGGCCCAGCCGAGCAGTACTTC
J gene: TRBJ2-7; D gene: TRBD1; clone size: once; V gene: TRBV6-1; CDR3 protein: CASNQPGQGGEQYF; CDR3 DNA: TGTGCCAGCAACCAACCGGGACAGGGGGGTGAGCAGTACTTC
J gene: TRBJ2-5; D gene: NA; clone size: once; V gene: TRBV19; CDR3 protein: CASSATDQETQYF; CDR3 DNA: TGTGCCAGTAGTGCGACAGATCAAGAGACCCAGTACTTC
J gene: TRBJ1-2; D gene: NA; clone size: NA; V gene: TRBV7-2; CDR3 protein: CASSFGSAGGYTF; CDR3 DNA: TGTGCCAGCAGCTTCGGATCGGCGGGTGGCTACACCTTC
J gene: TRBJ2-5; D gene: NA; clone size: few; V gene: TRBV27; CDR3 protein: CASSSAPVANYQETQYF; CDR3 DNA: TGTGCCAGCAGTTCCGCCCCCGTAGCGAACTATCAAGAGACCCAGTACTTC
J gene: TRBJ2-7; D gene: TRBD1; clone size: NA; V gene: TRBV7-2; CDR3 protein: CASSSNRQGYEQYF; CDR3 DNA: TGTGCCAGCAGCTCAAATCGACAGGGCTACGAGCAGTACTTC
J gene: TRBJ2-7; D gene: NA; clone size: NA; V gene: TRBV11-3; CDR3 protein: CASSFIQARYEQYF; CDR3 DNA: TGTGCCAGCAGCTTTATACAGGCACGCTACGAGCAGTACTTC
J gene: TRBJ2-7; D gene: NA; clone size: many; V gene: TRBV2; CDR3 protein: CATSGIYEQYF; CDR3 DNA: TGTGCCACCTCAGGGATCTACGAGCAGTACTTC
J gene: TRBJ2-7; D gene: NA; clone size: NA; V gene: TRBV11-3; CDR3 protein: CASSLRGGSSYEQYF; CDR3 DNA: TGTGCCAGCAGCTTAAGAGGAGGGAGCTCCTACGAGCAGTACTTC
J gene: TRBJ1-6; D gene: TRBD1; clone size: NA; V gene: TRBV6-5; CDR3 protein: CASRGQGVLNSPLHF; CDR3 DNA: TGTGCCAGCAGGGGACAGGGAGTCCTGAATTCACCCCTCCACTTT
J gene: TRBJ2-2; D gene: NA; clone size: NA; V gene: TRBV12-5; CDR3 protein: CASGLGVPGELFF; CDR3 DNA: TGTGCTAGTGGTTTGGGAGTCCCCGGGGAGCTGTTTTTT
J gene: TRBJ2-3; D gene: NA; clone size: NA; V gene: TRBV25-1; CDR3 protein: CASSGLTDTQYF; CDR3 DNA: TGTGCCAGCAGCGGACTCACAGATACGCAGTATTTT
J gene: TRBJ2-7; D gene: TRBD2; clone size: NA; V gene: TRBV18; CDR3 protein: CASSPLSPGEGEQYF; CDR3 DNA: TGTGCCAGCTCACCATTGTCCCCGGGGGAGGGGGAGCAGTACTTC
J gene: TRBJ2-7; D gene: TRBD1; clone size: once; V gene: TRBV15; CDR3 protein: CATSYTGVPTYEQYF; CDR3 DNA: TGTGCCACCAGCTATACAGGGGTCCCCACCTACGAGCAGTACTTC
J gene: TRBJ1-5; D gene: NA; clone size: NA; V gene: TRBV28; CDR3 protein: CASGAGIRGQPQHF; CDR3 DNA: TGTGCCAGCGGGGCAGGGATCAGGGGTCAGCCCCAGCATTTT
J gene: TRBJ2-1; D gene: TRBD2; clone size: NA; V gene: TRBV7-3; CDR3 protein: CASSSGLAGVVEQFF; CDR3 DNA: TGTGCCAGCAGCTCTGGACTAGCGGGAGTTGTTGAGCAGTTCTTC